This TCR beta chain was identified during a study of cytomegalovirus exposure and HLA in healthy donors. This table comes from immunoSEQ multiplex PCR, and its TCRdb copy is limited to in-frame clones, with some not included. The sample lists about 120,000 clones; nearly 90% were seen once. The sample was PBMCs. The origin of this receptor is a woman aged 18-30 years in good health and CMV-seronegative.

The CDR3 protein is CATSRDYPSGGVNTGELFF. The CDR3 bases are TGTGCCACCAGCAGAGATTATCCTAGCGGGGGGGTGAACACCGGGGAGCTGTTTTTT. The chain combines TRBV15 with TRBJ2-2; the match to TRBD2 covers 12 bases. The V and J ends lost 0 bases and 1 base, in that order; junction bases with no gene match: 6. The germline V gene has CDR1 LNHNV and CDR2 YYDKDF (reference sequence). There are 19 residues in the CDR3.